The T cell receptor beta chain under discussion was sequenced for a study of T-cell reconstitution after alpha-beta-depleted transplantation in children. Findings of the study overall: The study reportedly traced alpha-beta T cells about two months after transplant to several hundred expanded graft clones.

Germline-derived CDR1 and CDR2 are MNHEY and SMNVEV (reference sequence). Trimming removed 3 bases from V and 5 bases from J; junction bases left unmatched: 5. The CDR3 is made up of 15 amino acids. Concerning this clonotype itself: Its antigen is as yet unknown.

A library of TCRbeta sequences, prepared with unique molecular identifiers, was generated. MiXCR, run by TCRdb on the PCR reads, gives a single entry per CDR3 protein. This sample carries a few hundred thousand distinct CDR3 sequences, roughly a quarter of them seen once, and the ten largest clones take approximately 39%. The material sequenced was PBMCs, taken before TCRalphabeta/CD19-depleted stem cell transplant. This sequence was found in a boy younger than two with Wiskott-Aldrich syndrome, due to receive a stem cell transplant. This rearrangement joins TRBV27 to TRBJ1-4; 8 bases line up with TRBD1. The CDR3 bases are TGTGCCAGCAGTTTTTCCGGGACAGGAAATGAAAAACTGTTTTTT. This gives the protein CASSFSGTGNEKLFF.